This T cell receptor (beta chain) was obtained from a study of cytomegalovirus exposure and HLA in healthy donors. It was with 60 Vbeta and 13 Jbeta primers that the PCR ran. Sequencing used immunoSEQ multiplex PCR; TCRdb keeps in-frame clones, though not all of them. The profile shows approximately 160,000 clones, about 80% of them singletons. Germline values: CDR1 MGHRA, CDR2 YSYEKL. Between the trimmed V and J ends, which lost 1 base and 3 bases, there was a span of 9 bases. This CDR3 region has 15 residues. The V call is TRBV4-1, the J call TRBJ1-4; D ambiguous. This TCR was recovered from a man aged 30-40 years in good health and CMV-seropositive. The sample taken for sequencing was PBMCs. CDR3 protein: CASSQAEGPNEKLFF. CDR3 coding DNA: TGCGCCAGCAGCCAAGCAGAGGGTCCTAATGAAAAACTGTTTTTT.